This T cell receptor beta chain stems from a study of cytomegalovirus exposure and HLA in healthy donors. The germline V gene has CDR1 LNHNV and CDR2 YYDKDF (reference sequence). Trimming cost V 3 bases and J 3 bases, with 10 bases left between them. The CDR3 totals 14 residues. Data came from immunoSEQ multiplex PCR; TCRdb stores just in-frame clones and leaves some out. Among under 150,000 clones listed, about 87% were seen once. V is TRBV15 and J is TRBJ2-3; possibly TRBD2 for D (6 bases). Sequences were obtained from PBMCs. This TCR was recovered from a young woman in good health and CMV-seronegative. This CDR3 is CATSRAGRTDTQYF. CDR3 bases: TGTGCCACCAGCAGGGCAGGGAGGACAGATACGCAGTATTTT.